This TCR beta chain was obtained from a study of cytomegalovirus exposure and HLA in healthy donors. Study background: The 110 or so validation repertoires used the same platform as the 666 first-cohort repertoires, a later analysis reported.

Trimming took off 6 bases at V and 0 bases at J, with 12 bases between the two ends. The CDR3 loop spans 15 amino acids. Germline V gives CDR1 MNHEY, CDR2 SVGAGI. This table comes from immunoSEQ multiplex PCR, and its TCRdb copy is limited to in-frame clones, with some not included. The table records some 140,000 clones, roughly 90% of them present only once. The receptor was isolated from a man aged 18 to 29 in good health and CMV-seropositive. What was sequenced was PBMCs. The J gene is TRBJ1-3, the V gene TRBV6-5; the D is unclear. For the CDR3, the DNA is TGTGCCAGCAGGCCGACTGGTACCTCTGGAAACACCATATATTTT. It codes for CASRPTGTSGNTIYF.